These T cell receptor beta chains were read from a single sample in a study of T cell changes during pregnancy in multiple sclerosis. Data came from immunoSEQ multiplex PCR; TCRdb stores just in-frame clones and leaves some out. The data show approximately 46,000 clones, less than 95% seen once. The sample was CD8+ T cells from peripheral blood mononuclear cells, taken in the second trimester of pregnancy. The origin of the receptors is a female donor with multiple sclerosis, enrolled in a pregnancy study. Both conserved end residues are part of each CDR3. D genes are given only for firm matches. Size tells how often a clone was seen (once, few, many) or the class of an expanded clone, and some rows leave it out.

TRBV5-4	TRBJ2-1	-	-	TGTGCCAGCAGCTTCGATACAGGTAGACGCTCCTACAATGAGCAGTTCTTC	CASSFDTGRRSYNEQFF
TRBV6-4	TRBJ2-1	-	-	TGTGCCAGCAGTGACTCGATCAGACTCAACTCCTACAATGAGCAGTTCTTC	CASSDSIRLNSYNEQFF
TRBV13	TRBJ2-3	TRBD2	-	TGTGCCAGCAGCTCTCGGACTAGCGGGAGCACAGATACGCAGTATTTT	CASSSRTSGSTDTQYF
TRBV6-5	TRBJ2-7	TRBD1	-	TGTGCCAGCAGTTATCGGACAGGGGGCTACGAGCAGTACTTC	CASSYRTGGYEQYF
TRBV9	TRBJ1-6	TRBD1	-	TGTGCCAGCAGCGCGGACAGGCCAAATTCACCCCTCCACTTT	CASSADRPNSPLHF
TRBV29-1	TRBJ2-7	TRBD1	-	TGCAGCGTTGGGGACAGGGGCTATGGCGAGCAGTACTTC	CSVGDRGYGEQYF
TRBV6-4	TRBJ2-2	-	many	TGTGCCAGCAGTGGGGCTTTGAACACCGGGGAGCTGTTTTTT	CASSGALNTGELFF
TRBV5-1	TRBJ1-1	-	-	TGCGCCAGCAGCTTGGTAGGACAGAACACTGAAGCTTTCTTT	CASSLVGQNTEAFF
TRBV7-9	TRBJ1-1	-	-	TGTGCCAGCAGTTACCCCGAAGGCGGGAACACTGAAGCTTTCTTT	CASSYPEGGNTEAFF
TRBV9	TRBJ2-2	TRBD2	-	TGTGCCAGCAGCGAGGGACTATTAGACGGGGAGCTGTTTTTT	CASSEGLLDGELFF
TRBV6-6	TRBJ1-1	-	-	TGTGCCAGCGGTCAGGGGAACCCTGAAGCTTTCTTT	CASGQGNPEAFF
TRBV6-1	TRBJ2-7	TRBD2	-	TGTGCCAGCAGTTTTAGCGGGGGGGCAGGCTACGAGCAGTACTTC	CASSFSGGAGYEQYF
TRBV9	TRBJ2-1	-	-	TGTGCCAGTACGAGTGGGGGGACTCCAACGTACAATGAGCAGTTCTTC	CASTSGGTPTYNEQFF
TRBV7-3	TRBJ1-3	-	-	TGTGCCAGCAGCTTACCTAGATTGGCCCCACGGGTTACAAACGCTCGAAACACCATATATTTT	CASSLPRLAPRVTNARNTIYF
TRBV9	TRBJ2-6	-	-	TGTGCCAGCAGCGGCGCCGTAGAAACTACAGGGTCTGGGGCCAACGTCCTGACTTTC	CASSGAVETTGSGANVLTF
TRBV5-4	TRBJ1-1	TRBD1	-	TGTGCCAGCAGCTTCCTACAGGGGGAGACTGAAGCTTTCTTT	CASSFLQGETEAFF
TRBV7-3	TRBJ1-6	TRBD1	-	TGTGCCAGCAGCCGGGACAGGAACGGGAATTCACCCCTCCACTTT	CASSRDRNGNSPLHF
TRBV11-2	TRBJ2-2	-	-	TGTGCCAGCAGCGCGACGCAAGGGGTTCATCCCGGGGAGCTGTTTTTT	CASSATQGVHPGELFF
TRBV5-4	TRBJ2-7	-	-	TGTGCCAGCAGCTCAACAGGGAGCTACGAGCAGTACTTC	CASSSTGSYEQYF
TRBV5-4	TRBJ1-2	TRBD1	-	TGTGCCAGCAGCTTTCCCTGGACAGGCTCCTATGGCTACACCTTC	CASSFPWTGSYGYTF
TRBV19	TRBJ2-5	TRBD2	-	TGTGCCAGTAGTCTAGCGGGGGGCCTCCAAGAGACCCAGTACTTC	CASSLAGGLQETQYF
TRBV9	TRBJ2-1	TRBD2	-	TGTGCCAGCAGCACCCGACTAGCGGCATACAATGAGCAGTTCTTC	CASSTRLAAYNEQFF
TRBV4-3	TRBJ2-2	TRBD1	-	TGCGCCAGCAGCCAAGACAGACAGGGCTTAACCGGGGAGCTGTTTTTT	CASSQDRQGLTGELFF
TRBV5-1	TRBJ2-7	TRBD1	-	TGCGCCAGCAGCCACCCCGGGGACAGGGGCTCCTACGAGCAGTACTTC	CASSHPGDRGSYEQYF
TRBV7-8	TRBJ2-5	-	-	TGTGCCAGCCTGCTAAACGGCCAAGAGACCCAGTACTTC	CASLLNGQETQYF
TRBV9	TRBJ2-3	-	-	TGTGCCAGCAGCGTAGAGGGGGGGGGAAGCACAGATACGCAGTATTTT	CASSVEGGGSTDTQYF
TRBV11-2	TRBJ1-2	-	-	TGTGCCAGCAAGGCCGTTTCAGCGAATGGCTACACCTTC	CASKAVSANGYTF
TRBV6-1	TRBJ1-5	-	-	TGTGCCAGCAGTGAAGCAGGGGCCGGTTATAGCAATCAGCCCCAGCATTTT	CASSEAGAGYSNQPQHF
TRBV9	TRBJ1-3	-	-	TGTGCCAGCAGCGTAGGCGGTTCAGGGACTTCTGGAAACACCATATATTTT	CASSVGGSGTSGNTIYF
TRBV5-6	TRBJ1-2	TRBD1	-	TGTGCCAGCAGCTTAGGGGACAGGGAAGGCTACACCTTC	CASSLGDREGYTF
TRBV10-3	TRBJ1-2	TRBD1	-	TGTGCCATCAGTGAGTCTTCAGGGGGGAACTATGGCTACACCTTC	CAISESSGGNYGYTF
TRBV7-8	TRBJ1-1	-	-	TGTGCCAGCAGCTTACTCCGGCGGTGGGACACTGAAGCTTTCTTT	CASSLLRRWDTEAFF
TRBV5-5	TRBJ2-3	TRBD1	-	TGTGCCAGCAGCTTCGGGACAGGGTCAGATACGCAGTATTTT	CASSFGTGSDTQYF
TRBV27	TRBJ2-5	-	-	TGTGCCAGCAGTCTACAGGGTGAAGAGACCCAGTACTTC	CASSLQGEETQYF
TRBV4-1	TRBJ1-6	-	-	TGCGCCAGCAGCCAAAGATCGGGGGATTCACCCCTCCACTTT	CASSQRSGDSPLHF
TRBV4-2	TRBJ2-3	TRBD1	-	TGTGCCAGCAGCCAAACGGGACAGGGATTGGATACGCAGTATTTT	CASSQTGQGLDTQYF
TRBV6-4	TRBJ2-3	TRBD2	-	TGTGCCAGCAGTGCGGGACTAGCGGGGCCCACAGATACGCAGTATTTT	CASSAGLAGPTDTQYF
TRBV7-6	TRBJ2-1	TRBD2	-	TGTGCCAGCAGCGCCGAACTAGCGTGGGAGAATGAGCAGTTCTTC	CASSAELAWENEQFF
TRBV7-2	TRBJ2-3	-	-	TGTGCCAGCAGCTTATTAGTGGCGGGTTCCACAGATACGCAGTATTTT	CASSLLVAGSTDTQYF
TRBV19	TRBJ2-1	-	-	TGTGCCAGTAGTATTCAGGGCACCTACAATGAGCAGTTCTTC	CASSIQGTYNEQFF
TRBV9	TRBJ2-7	-	-	TGTGCCAGCAGCCCACAGGTTACCTTGATCGAGCAGTACTTC	CASSPQVTLIEQYF
TRBV4-1	TRBJ2-3	TRBD2	-	TGCGCCAGCAGCCAAGGACTAGCGGGGGCGGATACGCAGTATTTT	CASSQGLAGADTQYF
TRBV7-9	TRBJ2-5	-	-	TGTGCCAGCAGCTCGAGCCTGGAGACCCAGTACTTC	CASSSSLETQYF
TRBV6-5	TRBJ2-3	-	-	TGTGCCACCTCCCTAGGGGCAGATACGCAGTATTTT	CATSLGADTQYF
TRBV4-3	TRBJ2-2	-	once	TGCGCCAGCAGCCAAGGGACTGGCACCGGGGAGCTGTTTTTT	CASSQGTGTGELFF
TRBV19	TRBJ1-2	-	-	TGTGCCAGTAGAGCAGGGAATGGCTACACCTTC	CASRAGNGYTF
TRBV10-3	TRBJ1-1	-	few	TGTGCCATCGGGGAGGGTAACACTGAAGCTTTCTTT	CAIGEGNTEAFF
TRBV7-9	TRBJ1-2	-	-	TGTGCCAGCAGCTTAGCCTACGGTCACTATGGCTACACCTTC	CASSLAYGHYGYTF
TRBV7-8	TRBJ1-2	-	-	TGTGCCAGCAGCTCCACAGGGCCCTATGGCTACACCTTC	CASSSTGPYGYTF